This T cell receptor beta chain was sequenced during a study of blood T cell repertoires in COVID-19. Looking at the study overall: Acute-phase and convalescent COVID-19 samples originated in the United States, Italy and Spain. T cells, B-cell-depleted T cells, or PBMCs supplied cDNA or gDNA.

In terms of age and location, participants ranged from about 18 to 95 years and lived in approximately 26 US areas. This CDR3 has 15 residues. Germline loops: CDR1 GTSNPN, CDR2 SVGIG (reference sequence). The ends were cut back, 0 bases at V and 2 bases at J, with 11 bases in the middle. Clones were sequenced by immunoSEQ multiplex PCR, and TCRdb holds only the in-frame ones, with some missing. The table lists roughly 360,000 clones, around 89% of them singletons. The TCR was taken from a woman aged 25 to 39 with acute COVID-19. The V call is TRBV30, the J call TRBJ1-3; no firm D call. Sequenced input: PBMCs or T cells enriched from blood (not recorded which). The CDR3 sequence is CAWSVRGEAGNTIYF. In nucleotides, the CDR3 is TGTGCCTGGAGTGTACGTGGGGAGGCTGGAAACACCATATATTTT.